This T cell receptor (beta chain) was captured by sequencing in a study of OX40 agonist ivuxolimab in advanced cancers. Study-level results: Partial responders dosed at 0.1-3.0 mg/kg displayed clonal expansion ranking among the lowest. Some patients without response likewise showed low normalized clonal expansion.

The sample holds a few counts of this clone. Its cognate antigen is unknown. The CDR3 consists of 14 residues. V lost 1 base and J lost 12; bases outside the gene matches: 9. The germline gives CDR1 LGHNT, CDR2 FRNRAP. Libraries were prepared by immunoSEQ multiplex PCR; TCRdb keeps only in-frame clonotypes and omits some of them. The sample shows 150,000 to 170,000 clones, approximately 94% of them seen only once. This chain joins TRBV12-5 and TRBJ1-1, with 9 bases that match TRBD1. The sample was CD4+ or CD8+ T cells sorted from blood, taken in a trial of the OX40 agonist ivuxolimab. The TCR sequence derives from an adult with an advanced solid tumor such as melanoma, head and neck, liver or kidney cancer. The CDR3: CASGLGSSQGATFF. CDR3 DNA: TGTGCTAGTGGTTTGGGTAGTTCACAGGGGGCAACTTTCTTT. The full variable domain, its missing parts supplied by reference TRBV12-5 and TRBJ1-1, is DARVTQTPRHKVTEMGQEVTMRCQPILGHNTVFWYRQTMMQGLELLAYFRNRAPLDDSGMPKDRFSAEMPDATLATLKIQPSEPRDSAVYFCASGLGSSQGATFFGQGTRLTVV.